The source of this T cell receptor (beta chain) is a study of blood T cell repertoires in COVID-19. Here immunoSEQ multiplex PCR was the method, and the copy in TCRdb shows in-frame clones only, minus some. The table shows approximately 100,000 clones, with roughly nine tenths occurring only once. This receptor was identified in a man aged 55 to 69 with acute or convalescent COVID-19. Material: peripheral blood.

The CDR3 spells CASSYFGSTDTQYF. CDR3 DNA sequence: TGTGCCAGCAGTTACTTCGGGAGCACAGATACGCAGTATTTT. This rearrangement joins TRBV6-5 to TRBJ2-3, with D unresolved. Trimming cost V 1 base and J 0 bases, with 5 bases left between them. This CDR3 spans 14 amino acids. Per germline, CDR1 MNHEY and CDR2 SVGAGI.